The clone carrying this T cell receptor (beta chain) is a singleton in its sample. Its antigen is not identified. The source of the sample is a study of T cell responses to AZD1222 COVID-19 vaccine. Points from the study as a whole: Among the donors, most were white British and more were female, and clonal diversity was possibly underestimated.

Profiling relied on immunoSEQ multiplex PCR, and the TCRdb table lists in-frame clones only, not all of them. This table holds some 73,000 clones, 80% to 90% found once. V lost 5 bases and J 11 bases, leaving 21 bases between the germline ends. This CDR3 spans 14 amino acids. Germline loops: CDR1 ENHRY, CDR2 SYGVKD. The sequenced sample was peripheral blood, obtained 28 days after the second AZD1222 dose. The sequence came from an adult who received the AZD1222 COVID-19 vaccine. This sequence joins TRBV10-3 and TRBJ1-2; D perhaps matches TRBD1 (6 bases). For the CDR3, the DNA is TGTGCCATCAGTATGGACAGTGGACTATGGGGGTACACCTTC. It encodes CAISMDSGLWGYTF.